The 12 T cell receptor beta chains listed next were all sequenced from one sample in a study of cytomegalovirus exposure and HLA in healthy donors. The PCR had 60 Vbeta and 13 Jbeta primers. The assay was immunoSEQ multiplex PCR, and TCRdb's table has in-frame clones only and misses some. The sample shows about 170,000 clones, 85% of them seen only once. Sequenced material: PBMCs. These receptors were obtained from a man aged 25 to 45 in good health and CMV-seropositive.

V usage is TRBV11-1 and J usage is TRBJ2-5; D remains unclear. Germline V gene lookup returns CDR1 SGHAT and CDR2 FQDESV (reference sequence). CDR3 length equals 13 residues. Trimming stripped 1 base from V and 5 bases from J, with 8 bases between. CDR3 nucleotides: TGTGCCAGCAGCTTAGTACTGAGGGAGACCCAGTACTTC. Its protein is CASSLVLRETQYF.

The chain carries TRBV10-3 and TRBJ2-7; D unresolved. Germline assignment: CDR1 ENHRY and CDR2 SYGVKD. Trimming took 3 bases from V and 9 from J, leaving 15 bases between them. This CDR3 spans 13 amino acids. The CDR3 loop is CAISETTGGWQYV. The CDR3 coding sequence is TGTGCCATCAGTGAAACCACGGGTGGGTGGCAGTACGTC.

This sequence joins TRBV6-6 and TRBJ1-1, with D hard to call. V was shortened by 4 bases and J by 1 base, with 7 bases between the two germline ends. The CDR3 has 13 amino acids. Germline-derived CDR1 and CDR2 are MNHNY and SVGAGI (reference sequence). The CDR3: CASSFIENTEAFF. Written as DNA, the CDR3 is TGTGCCAGCAGTTTTATAGAGAACACTGAAGCTTTCTTT.

The chain recombines TRBV6-1 with TRBJ1-1, with 9 bases aligning to TRBD1. This CDR3 is built from 13 residues. Germline assignment: CDR1 MNHNS and CDR2 SASEGT. Trimming took 4 bases from V and 5 from J; bases not matched to a gene: 2. CDR3 region: CASSGDRVTEAFF. In DNA form, the CDR3 reads TGTGCCAGCAGTGGGGACAGGGTTACTGAAGCTTTCTTT.

CDR3 sequence reads: CASSGDYHTGELFF. The CDR3 nucleotides read TGTGCCAGCTCGGGGGACTACCACACCGGGGAGCTGTTTTTT. J is TRBJ2-2 and V is TRBV18; 7 nucleotides align to TRBD2. The CDR3 is 14 residues long. Germline V gene lookup returns CDR1 KGHSH and CDR2 LQKENI. V dropped 6 bases and J dropped 3; count of bases not matched to a gene: 4.

The chain is built from TRBV18 and TRBJ2-5; the D gene is possibly TRBD1 (5 bases). CDR1 is KGHSH, CDR2 LQKENI, per germline. V shed 4 bases and J shed 2 bases, with 8 bases lying between them. The CDR3 has 13 residues. This CDR3 reads CASSLDRQETQYF. CDR3 DNA sequence: TGTGCCAGCTCACTCGACAGACAAGAGACCCAGTACTTC.

The V gene is TRBV18, the J gene TRBJ2-2; 10 bases line up with TRBD2. This CDR3 spans 16 amino acids. CDR1 and CDR2 (germline): KGHSH, LQKENI. J gave up 1 base and V 1 base, and 0 bases lay outside the gene matches. DNA of the CDR3: TGTGCCAGCTCACCACGACTAGCGGGGAACACCGGGGAGCTGTTTTTT. This codes for CASSPRLAGNTGELFF.

This chain's CDR3 is CASSLTGQGNTGELFF. The CDR3 region has the DNA TGTGCCAGCAGCCTGACGGGACAGGGGAACACCGGGGAGCTGTTTTTT. The genes are TRBV7-3 and TRBJ2-2; 9 bases align to TRBD1. The CDR3 is made up of 16 amino acids. Germline CDR1 SGHTA, CDR2 FQGTGA. J gave up 1 base and V 5 bases, and 5 bases lay outside the gene matches.

The gene calls are TRBV2 and TRBJ2-3; a possible D gene is TRBD1 (6 bases). CDR1 is SNHLY, CDR2 FYNNEI, per germline. The CDR3 covers 15 residues. Trimming left V 8 bases short and J 2 bases short, with 17 bases between. The CDR3 loop is CASGRQAPATDTQYF. The CDR3 coding sequence is TGTGCCAGCGGTCGACAGGCCCCTGCCACAGATACGCAGTATTTT.

This chain connects TRBV7-2 to TRBJ1-6, with 9 bases fitting TRBD1. Germline-derived CDR1 and CDR2 are SGHTA and FQGNSA. The CDR3 loop spans 16 amino acids. With V trimmed by 4 bases and J by 5 bases, 6 bases remained unmatched. CDR3 DNA: TGTGCCAGCAGCTATCGTTGGACAGGGGATAATTCACCCCTCCACTTT. Amino acids: CASSYRWTGDNSPLHF.

This chain joins TRBV21-1 and TRBJ2-7; the D call TRBD1 from the table was never checked on the DNA. TRBV21-1 is designated a pseudogene. The CDR3 length is 16 residues. The CDR3: CASSKMTGTGAGEQYF. The CDR3 DNA sequence: TGTGCCAGCAGCAAGATGACCGGGACAGGGGCTGGCGAGCAGTACTTC.

The genes are TRBV7-6 and TRBJ2-1, with 10 nucleotides matching TRBD2. V shed 5 bases, J shed 5 bases, and the junction held 0 bases outside the gene matches. From germline, CDR1 is SGHVS and CDR2 FNYEAQ. The CDR3 consists of 13 residues. The CDR3 coding sequence is TGTGCCAGCAGCGGACTAGCGGACAATGAGCAGTTCTTC. Its protein product is CASSGLADNEQFF.